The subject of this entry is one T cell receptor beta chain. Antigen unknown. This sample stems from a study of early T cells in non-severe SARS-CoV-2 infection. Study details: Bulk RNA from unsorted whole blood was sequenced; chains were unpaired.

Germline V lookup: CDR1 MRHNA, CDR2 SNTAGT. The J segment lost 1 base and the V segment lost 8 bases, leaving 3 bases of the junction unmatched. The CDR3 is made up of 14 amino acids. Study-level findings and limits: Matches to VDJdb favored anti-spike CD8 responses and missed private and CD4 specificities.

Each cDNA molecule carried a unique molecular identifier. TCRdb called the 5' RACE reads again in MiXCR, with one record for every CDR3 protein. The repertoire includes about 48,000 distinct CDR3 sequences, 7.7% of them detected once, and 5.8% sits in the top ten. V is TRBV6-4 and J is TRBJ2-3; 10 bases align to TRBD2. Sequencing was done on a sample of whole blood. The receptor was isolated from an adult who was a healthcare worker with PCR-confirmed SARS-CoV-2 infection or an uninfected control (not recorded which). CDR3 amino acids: CASLLAGGTDTQYF. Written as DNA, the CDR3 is TGTGCCAGCCTTCTAGCGGGGGGCACAGATACGCAGTATTTT.